The clone carrying this TCR beta chain was seen only a few times. Its target is not known. This entry is derived from a study of radiotherapy plus CTLA-4 blockade in lung cancer. Measured with immunoSEQ multiplex PCR; TCRdb has only the in-frame clones, and not every one. Of about 97,000 clones in the sample, under 85% were seen once. Regarding the study as a whole: Early blood T cell clone changes and increased post-radiation serum interferon-beta were reportedly the strongest response predictors.

V lost 4 bases, J lost 2 bases, and 10 bases lay in between. Looked up from germline, CDR1 is SGDLS and CDR2 is YYNGEE. This CDR3 contains 13 residues. The TCR was taken from a human donor with non-small cell lung cancer who had a partial response to radiotherapy plus ipilimumab. Some clones in this sample may be carry-over from other donors' samples. Here the sequenced sample was peripheral blood, taken from a patient treated with radiotherapy plus ipilimumab. The rearrangement links TRBV9 to TRBJ2-7; D gene uncertain. The CDR3 region has the DNA TGTGCCAGCAGCCTAGAGAGCCCCTACGAGCAGTACTTC. Translation: CASSLESPYEQYF. Filled out from reference TRBV9 and TRBJ2-7, the complete variable domain reads DSGVTQTPKHLITATGQRVTLRCSPRSGDLSVYWYQQSLDQGLQFLIQYYNGEERAKGNILERFSAQQFPDLHSELNLSSLELGDSALYFCASSLESPYEQYFGPGTRLTVT.